Below, one T cell receptor beta chain is given with its context. Germline CDR1 reads KGHDR; CDR2 reads SFDVKD. The V and J ends lost 5 bases and 8 bases respectively, with 21 bases between them. This CDR3 has 16 residues. This entry belongs to a study of control samples from healthy donors and cancer patients. Sequenced by immunoSEQ multiplex PCR; TCRdb stores in-frame clones only, minus some. The data contain about 180,000 clones, about 90% of them singletons. This receptor was obtained from a woman between 35 and 50 years old in good health. This sequence joins TRBV24-1 and TRBJ2-1, with D perhaps TRBD2 (7 bases). Sequenced material: blood. The CDR3 bases are TGTGCCACCAGTGCCCCTAAGAGGGGGGGCGTAGATGAGCAGTTCTTC. Translating it yields CATSAPKRGGVDEQFF.